This T cell receptor beta chain was observed in a study of regulatory T cells in long-lasting Graves disease. This CDR3 region has 13 residues. Germline-derived CDR1 and CDR2 are LNHNV and YYDKDF (reference sequence). The V end lost 4 bases, the J end lost 11 bases, and 17 bases lay between the germline ends. This clonotype was counted many times. With iRepertoire HTBI primers and Arm-PCR of CDR3 regions, TCR beta libraries were built. TCRdb called the multiplex PCR reads again in MiXCR, with one record for every CDR3 protein. The sample includes about 540,000 distinct CDR3 sequences, approximately 15% of them seen just once. Time point denoted: newly diagnosed GD, antithyroid drugs for less than 3 months. The TCR library was made from RNA that had been extracted from PBMCs in TRIzol. The same data also contributed to another study, on T cells in Graves' hyperthyroidism and ophthalmopathy.

This sequence was found in a man in his thirties or forties with Graves disease. The chain employs TRBV15 and TRBJ1-1; unclear D gene. This material consisted of peripheral blood mononuclear cells (PBMCs), taken at new diagnosis, from a patient treated with antithyroid drugs. The CDR3 protein is CATSMSVGVNAFF. For the CDR3, the DNA is TGTGCCACCAGCATGTCCGTCGGGGTGAATGCTTTCTTT. Filled out from reference TRBV15 and TRBJ1-1, the complete variable domain reads DAMVIQNPRYQVTQFGKPVTLSCSQTLNHNVMYWYQQKSSQAPKLLFHYYDKDFNNEADTPDNFQSRRPNTSFCFLDIRSPGLGDTAMYLCATSMSVGVNAFFGQGTRLTVV.